Listed below are T cell receptor beta chains from one sample, sequenced in a study of T cells in Graves' hyperthyroidism and ophthalmopathy. TCRdb processed the multiplex PCR reads anew with MiXCR; each CDR3 protein has one entry. The sample lists more than 300,000 distinct CDR3 sequences, less than 20% seen once, with 35% to 45% in the top ten. Sequencing input: blood. The receptors stem from a man younger than 35 with Graves' ophthalmopathy. Each CDR3 is given with its conserved first and last residue. Each record gives: D gene, V gene, J gene, clone size, CDR3 protein, CDR3 DNA. D genes are given only for firm matches. Clone size is not always given. Where it is, it says once, few, many or a class for expanded clones.

.,TRBV12-3/TRBV12-4,TRBJ1-5,many,CASTAVSVNQPQHF,TGTGCCAGCACAGCTGTCAGCGTCAATCAGCCCCAGCATTTT
.,TRBV14,TRBJ2-7,.,CASSQAPYREQYF,TGTGCCAGCAGCCAAGCCCCCTACCGCGAGCAGTACTTC
.,TRBV27,TRBJ2-5,.,CASSLWGRSQETQYF,TGTGCCAGCAGTTTATGGGGCAGGAGTCAAGAGACCCAGTACTTC
.,TRBV3-1,TRBJ2-1,few,CASSQDQTNEQFF,TGTGCCAGCAGCCAAGATCAGACAAATGAGCAGTTCTTC
.,TRBV20-1,TRBJ1-2,many,CSAPHANYGYTF,TGCAGTGCCCCTCATGCTAACTATGGCTACACCTTC
TRBD2,TRBV10-3,TRBJ2-1,many,CAIRSGTSYNEQFF,TGTGCCATCAGGAGCGGGACCTCCTACAATGAGCAGTTCTTC
.,TRBV10-3,TRBJ1-4,.,CAISESKGATNEKLFF,TGTGCCATCAGTGAGTCGAAGGGGGCAACTAATGAAAAACTGTTTTTT
TRBD1,TRBV20-1,TRBJ1-5,.,CSARDWAGGSNQPQHF,TGCAGTGCTAGAGATTGGGCAGGGGGGAGCAATCAGCCCCAGCATTTT
.,TRBV7-2,TRBJ2-7,many,CASSFAGTLGYEQYF,TGTGCCAGCAGCTTTGCCGGGACTTTAGGCTACGAGCAGTACTTC
.,TRBV12-3/TRBV12-4,TRBJ1-1,many,CAIYKWGFTEAFF,TGTGCCATCTACAAGTGGGGGTTCACTGAAGCTTTCTTT
.,TRBV3-1,TRBJ1-2,many,CASSQGAAGGYTF,TGTGCCAGCAGCCAAGGGGCGGCTGGGGGCTACACCTTC
TRBD2,TRBV7-9,TRBJ2-7,many,CASSALAVSSYEQYF,TGTGCCAGCAGCGCCCTAGCGGTAAGCTCCTACGAGCAGTACTTC
.,TRBV18,TRBJ2-7,.,CASSPPGRIYEQYF,TGTGCCAGCTCACCACCGGGAAGGATCTACGAGCAGTACTTC
.,TRBV2,TRBJ1-1,many,CASATADTEAFF,TGTGCCAGCGCGACGGCTGACACTGAAGCTTTCTTT
.,TRBV19,TRBJ2-3,.,CASSPPPGTDGEDTQYF,TGTGCCAGCAGTCCACCCCCCGGAACAGACGGGGAAGATACGCAGTATTTT